This TCR beta chain was captured by sequencing in a study of blood T cell repertoires in COVID-19. The wider study: Whether acute or convalescent, the COVID-19 samples came from the United States, Italy and Spain. T cells, B-cell-depleted T cells, or PBMCs supplied cDNA or gDNA.

Authors' processing steps: Estimation of nucleated cell counts relied on the amplification of reference gene primers. Profiling relied on immunoSEQ multiplex PCR, and the TCRdb table lists in-frame clones only, not all of them. D and trimming were read from the DNA, whereas the V and J calls and clone size are those reported in that table. The data show about 200,000 clones, roughly 84% seen once. V lost 3 bases and J lost 0; bases outside the gene matches: 7. CDR1 is DFQATT, CDR2 SNEGSKA, per germline (reference sequence). CDR3 length: 16 residues. This chain links TRBV20-1 with TRBJ2-2; 7 bases map to TRBD2. This clonotype was sampled from a man between 50 and 59 years old with active or convalescent COVID-19. The specimen was peripheral blood. The CDR3 loop is CSASTSAVTNTGELFF. For the CDR3, the DNA is TGCAGTGCTAGTACTAGCGCCGTCACGAACACCGGGGAGCTGTTTTTT.